What follows are 2 T cell receptor beta chains derived from one specimen sequenced in a study of T cell repertoires in cytomegalovirus infection. TCRdb analysed the reads with MiXCR anew, one entry per CDR3 protein. The sample shows approximately 190,000 distinct CDR3 sequences, 8% to 10% of them seen only once. Sequenced input: PBMCs. The receptors come from a human donor in good health (CMV status not recorded). Some clones in this sample may be carry-over from other donors' samples.

The chain has TRBV24-1 and TRBJ2-1, with D perhaps TRBD1 (5 bases). Trimming shortened V by 2 bases and J by 6 bases, and 16 bases separated the two germline ends. The CDR3 covers 16 residues. The germline gives CDR1 KGHDR, CDR2 SFDVKD. The CDR3 coding sequence is TGTGCCACCAGTGATTCCCCAGGGAAGATTCGCAATGAGCAGTTCTTC. Its translation: CATSDSPGKIRNEQFF.

The rearrangement uses TRBV7-2 and TRBJ2-3, with D tentatively TRBD2 (5 bases). The CDR3 is 14 residues long. From germline, CDR1 is SGHTA and CDR2 FQGNSA. V was shortened by 2 bases and J by 3 bases, with 9 bases between the two germline ends. The DNA of the CDR3 is TGTGCCAGCAGCTTAATGGAGGCGACAGATACGCAGTATTTT. It yields the protein CASSLMEATDTQYF.